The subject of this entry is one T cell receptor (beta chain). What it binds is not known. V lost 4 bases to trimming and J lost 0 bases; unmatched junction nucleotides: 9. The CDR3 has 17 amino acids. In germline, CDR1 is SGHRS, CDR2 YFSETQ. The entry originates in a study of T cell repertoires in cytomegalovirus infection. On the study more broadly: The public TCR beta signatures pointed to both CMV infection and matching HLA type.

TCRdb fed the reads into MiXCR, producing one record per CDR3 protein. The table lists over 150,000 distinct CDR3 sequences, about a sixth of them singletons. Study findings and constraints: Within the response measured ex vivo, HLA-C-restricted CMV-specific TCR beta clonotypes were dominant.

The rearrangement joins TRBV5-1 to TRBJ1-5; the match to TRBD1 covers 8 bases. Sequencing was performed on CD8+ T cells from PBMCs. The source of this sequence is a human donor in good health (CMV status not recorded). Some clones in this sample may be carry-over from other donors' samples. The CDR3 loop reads CASSLKDRDFSNQPQHF. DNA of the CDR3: TGCGCCAGCAGCCTAAAGGACAGGGATTTTAGCAATCAGCCCCAGCATTTT.